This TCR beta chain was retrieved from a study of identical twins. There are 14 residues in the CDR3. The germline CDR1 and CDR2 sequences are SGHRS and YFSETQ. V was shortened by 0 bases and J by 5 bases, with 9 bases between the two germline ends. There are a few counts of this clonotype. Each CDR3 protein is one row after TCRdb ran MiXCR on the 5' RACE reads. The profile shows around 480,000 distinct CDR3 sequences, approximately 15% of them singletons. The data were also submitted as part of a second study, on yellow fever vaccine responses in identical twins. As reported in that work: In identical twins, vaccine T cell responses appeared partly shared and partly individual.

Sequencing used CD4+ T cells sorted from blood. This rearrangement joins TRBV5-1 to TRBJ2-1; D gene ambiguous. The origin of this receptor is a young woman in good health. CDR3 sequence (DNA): TGCGCCAGCAGCTTGGTCGCAGGAAACAATGAGCAGTTCTTC. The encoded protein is CASSLVAGNNEQFF.